This T cell receptor beta chain was documented in a study of cytomegalovirus exposure and HLA in healthy donors. In regard to this clone: Its antigen is not identified.

PCR primers comprised 60 Vbeta and 13 Jbeta primers. Original data processing: A later analysis tallied about 80 million unique TCR beta chains, 10 million to 12 million of them shared. Profiling relied on immunoSEQ multiplex PCR, and the TCRdb table lists in-frame clones only, not all of them. Clonal size and the V and J genes are those of that table, whereas D and trimming came from the DNA. Of approximately 260,000 clones in the sample, 80% to 95% were seen once. Germline values: CDR1 LNHDA, CDR2 SQIVND (reference sequence). V gave up 6 bases and J gave up 0 bases, with 8 bases separating them. CDR3 length: 13 amino acids. Study-level results: The study designated 150 or so TCR beta chains cytomegalovirus-associated.

The sequence was collected from a girl between 2 and 10 years old in good health and CMV-seronegative. The V and J genes are TRBV19 and TRBJ1-1, with no clear D. The sample taken for sequencing was PBMCs. CDR3 in DNA: TGTGCCAGTAGCAGAATACTGAACACTGAAGCTTTCTTT. It translates to CASSRILNTEAFF.